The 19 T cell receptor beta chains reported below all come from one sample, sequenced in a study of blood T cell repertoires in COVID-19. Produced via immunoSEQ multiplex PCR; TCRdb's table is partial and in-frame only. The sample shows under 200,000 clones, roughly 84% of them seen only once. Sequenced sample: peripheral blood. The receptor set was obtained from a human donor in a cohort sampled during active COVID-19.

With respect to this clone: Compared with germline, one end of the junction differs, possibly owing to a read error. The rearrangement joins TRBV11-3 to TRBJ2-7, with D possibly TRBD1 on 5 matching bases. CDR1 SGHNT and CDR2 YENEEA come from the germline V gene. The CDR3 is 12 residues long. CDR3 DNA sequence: TGTGCCAGCATCAAAAAATCCAGGGTACTGAACTTC. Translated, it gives CASIKKSRVLNF.

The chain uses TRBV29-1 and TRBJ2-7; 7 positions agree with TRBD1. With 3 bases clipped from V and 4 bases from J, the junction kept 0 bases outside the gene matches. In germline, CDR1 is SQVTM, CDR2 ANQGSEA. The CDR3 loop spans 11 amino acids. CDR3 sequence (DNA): TGCAGCGTTGACAGGGGGTACGAGCAGTACTTC. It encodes CSVDRGYEQYF.

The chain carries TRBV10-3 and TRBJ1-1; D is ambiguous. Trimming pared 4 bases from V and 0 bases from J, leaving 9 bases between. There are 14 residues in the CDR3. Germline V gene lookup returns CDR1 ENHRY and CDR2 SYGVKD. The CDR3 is CAISAGSVNTEAFF. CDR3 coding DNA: TGTGCCATCAGTGCCGGTAGTGTGAACACTGAAGCTTTCTTT.

CDR3 residues: CASRDERLGAGEQYF. The CDR3 DNA is TGTGCCAGCCGAGATGAACGTCTGGGGGCTGGCGAGCAGTACTTC. The chain carries TRBV27 and TRBJ2-7; D might be TRBD1 (6 bases). With 8 bases removed from V and 6 bases from J, the gap between germline ends came to 23 bases. Germline-derived CDR1 and CDR2 are MNHEY and SMNVEV (reference sequence). The CDR3 length is 15 residues.

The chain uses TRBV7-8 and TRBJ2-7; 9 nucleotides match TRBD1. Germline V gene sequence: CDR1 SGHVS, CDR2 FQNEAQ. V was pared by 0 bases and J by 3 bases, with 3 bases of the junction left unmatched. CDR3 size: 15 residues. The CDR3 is CASSLASGQGYEQYF. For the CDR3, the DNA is TGTGCCAGCAGCTTAGCATCGGGACAGGGCTACGAGCAGTACTTC.

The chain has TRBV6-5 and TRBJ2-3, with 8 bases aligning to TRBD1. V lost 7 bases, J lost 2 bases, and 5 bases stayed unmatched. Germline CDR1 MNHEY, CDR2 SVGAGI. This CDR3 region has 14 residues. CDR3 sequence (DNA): TGTGCCAGCAAAGAGACAGGGGTCACAGATACGCAGTATTTT. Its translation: CASKETGVTDTQYF.

Here the CDR3 DNA reads TGTGCCTCCCGAGAGGGAAACATTCAGTACTTC. It encodes CASREGNIQYF. The chain has TRBV11-2 and TRBJ2-4, with a weak D call TRBD2 (5 bases). This CDR3 is 11 amino acids long. Trimming took 11 bases from V and 6 from J, leaving 11 bases between them. Germline V gene sequence: CDR1 SGHAT, CDR2 FQNNGV.

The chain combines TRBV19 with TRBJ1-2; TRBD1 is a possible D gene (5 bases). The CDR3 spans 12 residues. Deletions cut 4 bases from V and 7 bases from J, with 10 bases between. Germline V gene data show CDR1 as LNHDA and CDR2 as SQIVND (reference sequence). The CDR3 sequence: CASSKGDGGYTF. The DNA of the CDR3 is TGTGCCAGTAGTAAAGGGGATGGTGGCTACACCTTC.

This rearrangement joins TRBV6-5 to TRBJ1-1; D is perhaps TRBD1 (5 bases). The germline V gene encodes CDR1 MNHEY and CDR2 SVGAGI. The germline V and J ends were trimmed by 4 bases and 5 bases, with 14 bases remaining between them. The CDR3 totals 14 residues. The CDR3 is CASSWGLEGTEAFF. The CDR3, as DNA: TGTGCCAGCAGTTGGGGACTAGAAGGAACTGAAGCTTTCTTT.

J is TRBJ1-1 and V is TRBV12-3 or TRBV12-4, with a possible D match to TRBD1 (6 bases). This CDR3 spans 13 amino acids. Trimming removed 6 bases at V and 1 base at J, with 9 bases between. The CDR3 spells CASSPGENTEAFF. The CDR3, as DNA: TGTGCCAGCAGCCCAGGGGAGAACACTGAAGCTTTCTTT.

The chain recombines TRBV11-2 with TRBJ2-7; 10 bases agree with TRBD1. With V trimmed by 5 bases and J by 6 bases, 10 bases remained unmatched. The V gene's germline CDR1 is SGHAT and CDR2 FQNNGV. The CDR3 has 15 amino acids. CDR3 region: CASSTRDRGSSEQYF. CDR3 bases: TGTGCCAGCAGCACACGGGACAGGGGTTCATCCGAGCAGTACTTC.

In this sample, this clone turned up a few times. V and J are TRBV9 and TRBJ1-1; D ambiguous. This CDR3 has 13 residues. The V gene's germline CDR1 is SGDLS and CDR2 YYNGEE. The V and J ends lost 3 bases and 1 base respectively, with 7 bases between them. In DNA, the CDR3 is TGTGCCAGCAGCGCGTACAGGAACACTGAAGCTTTCTTT. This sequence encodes CASSAYRNTEAFF.

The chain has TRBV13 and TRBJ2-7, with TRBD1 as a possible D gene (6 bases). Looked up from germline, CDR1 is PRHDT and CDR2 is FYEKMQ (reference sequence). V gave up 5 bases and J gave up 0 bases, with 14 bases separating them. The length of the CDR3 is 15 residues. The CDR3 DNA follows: TGTGCCAGCAGCCGCCGGACAGAGAGCTCCTACGAGCAGTACTTC. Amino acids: CASSRRTESSYEQYF.

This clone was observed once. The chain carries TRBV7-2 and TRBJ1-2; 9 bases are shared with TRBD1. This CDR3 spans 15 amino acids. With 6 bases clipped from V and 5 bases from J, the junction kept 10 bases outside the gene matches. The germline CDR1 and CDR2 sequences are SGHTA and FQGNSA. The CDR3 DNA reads TGTGCCAGCAGGTCCAACACGGGACAGGGATATGGCTACACCTTC. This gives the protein CASRSNTGQGYGYTF.

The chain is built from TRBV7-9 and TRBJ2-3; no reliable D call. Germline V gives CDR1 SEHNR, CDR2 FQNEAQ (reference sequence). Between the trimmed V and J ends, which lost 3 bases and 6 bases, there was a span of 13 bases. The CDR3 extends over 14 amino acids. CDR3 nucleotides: TGTGCCAGCAGCTTTAGCACCCGAGCGGATACGCAGTATTTT. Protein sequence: CASSFSTRADTQYF.

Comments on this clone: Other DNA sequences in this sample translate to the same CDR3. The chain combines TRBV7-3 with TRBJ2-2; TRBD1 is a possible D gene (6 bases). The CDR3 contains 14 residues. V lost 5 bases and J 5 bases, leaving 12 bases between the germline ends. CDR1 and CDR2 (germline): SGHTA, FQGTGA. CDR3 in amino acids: CASSARGGTGELFF. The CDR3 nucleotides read TGTGCCAGCAGCGCCAGGGGTGGGACCGGGGAGCTGTTTTTT.

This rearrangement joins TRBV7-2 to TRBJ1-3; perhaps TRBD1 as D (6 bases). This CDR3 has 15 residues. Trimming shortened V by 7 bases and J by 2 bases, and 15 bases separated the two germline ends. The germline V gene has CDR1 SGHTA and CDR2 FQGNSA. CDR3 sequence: CASNLPTGTGNTIYF. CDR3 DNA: TGTGCCAGCAACCTCCCGACAGGAACTGGAAACACCATATATTTT. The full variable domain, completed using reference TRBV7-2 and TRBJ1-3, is GAGVSQSPSNKVTEKGKDVELRCDPISGHTALYWYRQSLGQGLEFLIYFQGNSAPDKSGLPSDRFSAERTGGSVSTLTIQRTQQEDSAVYLCASNLPTGTGNTIYFGEGSWLTVV.

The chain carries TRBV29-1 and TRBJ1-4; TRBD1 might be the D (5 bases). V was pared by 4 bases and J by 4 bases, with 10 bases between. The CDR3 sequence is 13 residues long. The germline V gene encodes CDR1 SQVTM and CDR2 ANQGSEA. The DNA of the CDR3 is TGCAGCGTTGGGGGCATGATTAATGAAAAACTGTTTTTT. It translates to CSVGGMINEKLFF. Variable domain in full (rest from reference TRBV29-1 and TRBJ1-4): SAVISQKPSRDICQRGTSLTIQCQVDSQVTMMFWYRQQPGQSLTLIATANQGSEATYESGFVIDKFPISRPNLTFSTLTVSNMSPEDSSIYLCSVGGMINEKLFFGSGTQLSVL.

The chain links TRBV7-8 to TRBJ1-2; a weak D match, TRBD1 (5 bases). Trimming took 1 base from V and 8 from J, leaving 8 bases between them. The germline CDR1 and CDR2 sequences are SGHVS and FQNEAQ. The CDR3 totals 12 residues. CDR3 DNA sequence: TGTGCCAGCAGCTTAGTAGGGGCCGGCTACACCTTC. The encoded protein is CASSLVGAGYTF.